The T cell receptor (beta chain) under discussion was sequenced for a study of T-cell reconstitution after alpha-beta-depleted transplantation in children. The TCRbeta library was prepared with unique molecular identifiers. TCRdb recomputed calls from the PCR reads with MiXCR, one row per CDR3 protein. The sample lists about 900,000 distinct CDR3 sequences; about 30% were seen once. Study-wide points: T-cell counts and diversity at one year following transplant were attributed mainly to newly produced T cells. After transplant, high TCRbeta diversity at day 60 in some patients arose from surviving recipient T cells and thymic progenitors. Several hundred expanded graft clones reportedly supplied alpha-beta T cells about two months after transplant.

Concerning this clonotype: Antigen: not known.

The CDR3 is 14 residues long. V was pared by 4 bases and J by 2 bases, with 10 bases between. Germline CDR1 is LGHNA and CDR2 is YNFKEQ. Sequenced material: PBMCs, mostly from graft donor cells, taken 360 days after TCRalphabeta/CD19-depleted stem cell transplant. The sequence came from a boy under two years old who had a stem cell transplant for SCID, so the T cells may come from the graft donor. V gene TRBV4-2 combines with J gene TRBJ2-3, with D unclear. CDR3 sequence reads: CASSPSRHTDTQYF. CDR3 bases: TGTGCCAGCAGCCCCTCACGGCACACAGATACGCAGTATTTT.